The 2 T cell receptor beta chains listed next were all sequenced from one sample in a study of blood T cell repertoires in COVID-19 (dated by TCRdb to 2018 to 2021). Libraries came from the immunoSEQ multiplex PCR assay. The source is immuneACCESS, and TCRdb retained only in-frame sequences with V and J called. Part of the clones is not carried over; for the studies checked, unresolved V genes explain less than half of this, and the remainder is unexplained. The table for this sample lists around 120,000 clones; roughly 90% of them were counted only once. The biggest ten clones account for more than 3% of the sample. What was sequenced was peripheral blood. The receptor set was obtained from a woman aged 55-69 years with COVID-19, enrolled during active disease.

The rearrangement uses TRBV9 and TRBJ2-1; 8 nucleotides line up with TRBD1. The CDR3 length is 14 residues. Germline V gene data show CDR1 as SGDLS and CDR2 as YYNGEE. With V trimmed by 3 bases and J by 7 bases, 6 bases remained unmatched. The CDR3 loop reads CASSAGTGGNEQFF. DNA of the CDR3: TGTGCCAGCAGCGCTGGGACAGGAGGAAATGAGCAGTTCTTC.

This clone came up a few times. This chain joins TRBV7-8 and TRBJ1-4; D is unclear. From germline, CDR1 is SGHVS and CDR2 FQNEAQ. Deletions cut 0 bases from V and 7 bases from J, with 12 bases between. There are 15 residues in the CDR3. CDR3 residues: CASSLAEGGGEKLFF. In DNA, the CDR3 is TGTGCCAGCAGCTTAGCGGAGGGCGGTGGTGAAAAACTGTTTTTT. The full variable domain, rest sourced from reference TRBV7-8 and TRBJ1-4, is GAGVSQSPRYKVAKRGQDVALRCDPISGHVSLFWYQQALGQGPEFLTYFQNEAQLDKSGLPSDRFFAERPEGSVSTLKIQRTQQEDSAVYLCASSLAEGGGEKLFFGSGTQLSVL.